This T cell receptor beta chain was recovered during a study of identical twins. The study, taken as a whole, reports: Cross-sectional statistical analysis was relied on for the conclusions, without the same donors being followed.

The germline gives CDR1 SGHDT, CDR2 YYEEEE. V lost 6 bases to trimming and J lost 5 bases, with 20 bases between them. The CDR3 has 15 amino acids. Via MiXCR, TCRdb re-called the 5' RACE reads, giving one row per CDR3 protein. The data hold around 690,000 distinct CDR3 sequences, with 21% observed a single time. A note on this clonotype: No antigen is known for it.

Separately, the same data were catalogued under a study of T cells expressing NK-cell markers. That source reports: Repertoire data for TCR beta were derived from sorted T cells (CD3+CD56+NKG2C+, CD3+CD56+NKG2C- and CD3+CD56-NKG2C+). A handful of donors showed these clonotypes also leading the CD3+CD56-NKG2C+ fraction.

This TCR derives from a woman between 18 and 29 years old in good health. The chain carries TRBV5-6 and TRBJ2-5; TRBD1 or TRBD2 may be the D gene (5 bases each). Specimen: PBMCs. The DNA for the CDR3 is TGTGCCAGCACCATGAAGGGACGGCCTAGGGAGACCCAGTACTTC. This translates into CASTMKGRPRETQYF. The full variable domain, completed using reference TRBV5-6 and TRBJ2-5, is DAGVTQSPTHLIKTRGQQVTLRCSPKSGHDTVSWYQQALGQGPQFIFQYYEEEERQRGNFPDRFSGHQFPNYSSELNVNALLLGDSALYLCASTMKGRPRETQYFGPGTRLLVL.